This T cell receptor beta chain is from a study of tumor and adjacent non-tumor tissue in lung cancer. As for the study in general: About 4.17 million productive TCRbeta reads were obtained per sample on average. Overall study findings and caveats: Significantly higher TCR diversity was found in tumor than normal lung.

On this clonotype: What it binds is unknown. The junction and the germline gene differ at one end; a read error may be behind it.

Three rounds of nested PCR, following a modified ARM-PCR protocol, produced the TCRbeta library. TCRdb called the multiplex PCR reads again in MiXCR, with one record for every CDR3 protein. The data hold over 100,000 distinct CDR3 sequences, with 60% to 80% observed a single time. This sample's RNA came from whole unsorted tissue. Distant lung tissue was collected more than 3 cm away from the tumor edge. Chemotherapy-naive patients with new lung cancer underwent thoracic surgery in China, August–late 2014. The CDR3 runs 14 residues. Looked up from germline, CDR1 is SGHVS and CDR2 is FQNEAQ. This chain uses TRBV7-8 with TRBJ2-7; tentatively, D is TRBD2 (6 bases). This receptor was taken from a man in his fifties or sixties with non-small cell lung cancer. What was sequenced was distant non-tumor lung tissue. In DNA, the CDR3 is TGTGCCAGCATCTTAAGACTAGTCGCCTACGAGCAGTACTTC. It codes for CASILRLVAYEQYF.